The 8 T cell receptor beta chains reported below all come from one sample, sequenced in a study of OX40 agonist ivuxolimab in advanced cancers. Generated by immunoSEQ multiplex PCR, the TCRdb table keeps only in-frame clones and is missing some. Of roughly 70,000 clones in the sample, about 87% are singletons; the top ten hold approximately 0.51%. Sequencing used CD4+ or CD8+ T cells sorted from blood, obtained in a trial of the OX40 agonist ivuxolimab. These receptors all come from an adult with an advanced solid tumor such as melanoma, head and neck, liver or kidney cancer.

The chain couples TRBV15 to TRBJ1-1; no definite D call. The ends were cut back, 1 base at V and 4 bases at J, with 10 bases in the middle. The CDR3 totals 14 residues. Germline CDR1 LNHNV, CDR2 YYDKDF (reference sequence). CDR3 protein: CATSRATWGTEAFF. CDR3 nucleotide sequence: TGTGCCACCAGCAGAGCTACATGGGGCACTGAAGCTTTCTTT.

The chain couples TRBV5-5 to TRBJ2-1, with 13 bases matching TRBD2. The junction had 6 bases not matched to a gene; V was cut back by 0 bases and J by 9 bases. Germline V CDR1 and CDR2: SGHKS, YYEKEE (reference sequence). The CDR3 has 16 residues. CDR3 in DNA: TGTGCCAGCAGCTTGGCCGGACTAGCGGGAGTAGTTGAGCAGTTCTTC. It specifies CASSLAGLAGVVEQFF.

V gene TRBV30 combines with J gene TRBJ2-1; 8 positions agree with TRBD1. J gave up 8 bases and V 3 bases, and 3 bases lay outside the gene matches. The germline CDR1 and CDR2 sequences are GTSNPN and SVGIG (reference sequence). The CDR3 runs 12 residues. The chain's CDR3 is CAWRPGGYEQFF. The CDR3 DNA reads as TGTGCCTGGAGACCAGGGGGCTATGAGCAGTTCTTC. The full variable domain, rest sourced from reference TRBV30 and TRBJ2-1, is SQTIHQWPATLVQPVGSPLSLECTVEGTSNPNLYWYRQAAGRGLQLLFYSVGIGQISSEVPQNLSASRPQDRQFILSSKKLLLSDSGFYLCAWRPGGYEQFFGPGTRLTVL.

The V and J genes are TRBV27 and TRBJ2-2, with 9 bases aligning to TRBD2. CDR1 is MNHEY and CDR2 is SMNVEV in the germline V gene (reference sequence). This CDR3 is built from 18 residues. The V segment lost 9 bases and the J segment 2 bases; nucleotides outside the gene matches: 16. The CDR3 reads CASIPRASGAGNTGELFF. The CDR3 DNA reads TGTGCCAGTATCCCTCGGGCTAGCGGGGCGGGAAACACCGGGGAGCTGTTTTTT.

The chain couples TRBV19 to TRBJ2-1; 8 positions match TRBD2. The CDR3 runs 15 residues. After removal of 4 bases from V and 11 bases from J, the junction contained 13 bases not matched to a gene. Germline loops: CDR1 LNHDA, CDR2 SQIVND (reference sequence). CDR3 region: CASSTLADPGAKQFF. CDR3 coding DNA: TGTGCCAGTAGTACACTAGCGGACCCGGGGGCGAAGCAGTTCTTC.

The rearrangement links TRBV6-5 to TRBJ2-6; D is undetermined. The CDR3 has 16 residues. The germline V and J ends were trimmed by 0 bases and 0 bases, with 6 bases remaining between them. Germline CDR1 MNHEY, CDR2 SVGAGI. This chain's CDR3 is CASSYSMFSGANVLTF. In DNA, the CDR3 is TGTGCCAGCAGTTACTCGATGTTCTCTGGGGCCAACGTCCTGACTTTC.

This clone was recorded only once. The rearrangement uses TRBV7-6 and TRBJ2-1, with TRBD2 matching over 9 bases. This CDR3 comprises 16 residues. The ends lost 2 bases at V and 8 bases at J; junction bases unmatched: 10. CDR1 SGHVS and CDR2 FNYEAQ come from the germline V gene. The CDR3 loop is CASSLRSGRYADEQFF. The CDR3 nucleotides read TGTGCCAGCAGCTTACGTAGCGGGAGATATGCGGATGAGCAGTTCTTC.

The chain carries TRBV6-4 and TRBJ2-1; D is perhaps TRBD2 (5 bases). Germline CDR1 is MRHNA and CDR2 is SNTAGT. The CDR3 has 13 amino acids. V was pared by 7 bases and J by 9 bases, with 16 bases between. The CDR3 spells CASKNSLAGEQFF. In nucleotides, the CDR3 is TGTGCCAGCAAAAACTCCTTGGCGGGTGAGCAGTTCTTC.